This record concerns one T cell receptor beta chain sequence. Its antigen is not known. The germline V gene encodes CDR1 SGHAT and CDR2 FQNNGV. The CDR3 runs 17 residues. V lost 1 base, J lost 0 bases, and 15 bases lay in between. This sample is drawn from a study of T cell responses to AZD1222 COVID-19 vaccine. The table came from immunoSEQ multiplex PCR; TCRdb's copy has only in-frame clones and leaves some out. The top ten clones hold around 3% of a sample with 70,000 to 90,000 clones, roughly nine tenths of them seen once. General study results and limits: With dominance at 160-218 and 743-854, vaccine-associated CD4 TCRs spanned spike. Unmutated variant regions reportedly attract nearly half of all spike-specific TCRs. Repertoires were collected only later (after the peak T cell response had occurred).

This TCR was sampled from an adult in good health. This sequence joins TRBV11-2 and TRBJ1-1; D perhaps matches TRBD1 (6 bases). Sequences were derived from peripheral blood, sampled on day 0 of AZD1222 vaccination. CDR3 loop: CASSLVGGSTLNTEAFF. CDR3 coding DNA: TGTGCCAGCAGCTTAGTAGGGGGATCGACACTGAACACTGAAGCTTTCTTT. The variable domain in full, completed from reference TRBV11-2 and TRBJ1-1, reads EAGVAQSPRYKIIEKRQSVAFWCNPISGHATLYWYQQILGQGPKLLIQFQNNGVVDDSQLPKDRFSAERLKGVDSTLKIQPAKLEDSAVYLCASSLVGGSTLNTEAFFGQGTRLTVV.